This entry lists 23 T cell receptor beta chains sequenced from one sample in a study of blood T cell repertoires in COVID-19. Sequencing used immunoSEQ multiplex PCR; TCRdb keeps in-frame clones, though not all of them. The table has under 300,000 clones, 80% to 90% seen once. The specimen was PBMCs or T cells enriched from blood (not recorded which). The receptors derive from a woman in her thirties or forties who had been exposed to COVID-19.

This chain connects TRBV11-2 to TRBJ1-6; 7 nucleotides agree with TRBD1. The junction had 3 bases not matched to a gene; V was cut back by 6 bases and J by 4 bases. The CDR3 length is 14 residues. Germline lookup yields CDR1 SGHAT and CDR2 FQNNGV. CDR3 sequence (DNA): TGTGCCAGCAGTACGGACAGGTATAATTCACCCCTCCACTTT. Translated, it gives CASSTDRYNSPLHF.

The V call is TRBV7-8, the J call TRBJ2-3, with D tentatively TRBD2 (5 bases). This CDR3 has 13 residues. CDR1 is SGHVS, CDR2 FQNEAQ, per germline. Trimming removed 0 bases at V and 14 bases at J, with 15 bases between. This chain's CDR3 is CASSLAVGAERYF. The CDR3 DNA sequence: TGTGCCAGCAGCTTAGCGGTGGGAGCCGAACGGTATTTT.

The chain employs TRBV19 and TRBJ1-2; 7 positions match TRBD1. Trimming at V came to 4 bases and at J to 3 bases, leaving 2 bases not matched to a gene. CDR3 length: 13 residues. From germline, CDR1 is LNHDA and CDR2 SQIVND (reference sequence). CDR3 in DNA: TGTGCCAGTAGTACCGGGACAGACTATGGCTACACCTTC. This gives the protein CASSTGTDYGYTF.

The chain carries TRBV11-3 and TRBJ1-2; TRBD1 agrees at 7 bases. The germline V gene has CDR1 SGHNT and CDR2 YENEEA. The trim removed 5 bases at V and 0 bases at J, leaving 3 bases unmatched. This CDR3 has 14 amino acids. CDR3 in amino acids: CASSRDSSNYGYTF. The CDR3 bases are TGTGCCAGCAGCCGGGACAGCTCTAACTATGGCTACACCTTC.

The chain couples TRBV2 to TRBJ2-1; 11 bases match TRBD2. The CDR3 sequence is 14 residues long. Trimming removed 8 bases from V and 7 bases from J; junction bases left unmatched: 7. Germline lookup yields CDR1 SNHLY and CDR2 FYNNEI. In DNA form, the CDR3 reads TGTGCCAGCCATAGCGGGGGGGTTGGGAATGAGCAGTTCTTC. This sequence encodes CASHSGGVGNEQFF.

This chain uses TRBV7-5 with TRBJ2-3; the table's D call, TRBD2, has no DNA check behind it. TRBV7-5 is flagged as a pseudogene. The CDR3 covers 16 residues. The CDR3: CVRSLALFEPTDTQYF. The DNA of the CDR3 is TGTGTCAGAAGCTTAGCTCTATTTGAACCCACAGATACGCAGTATTTT.

In this sample, this clone turned up once. This CDR3 reads CASSAGPTYEQYV. Here the CDR3 DNA reads TGTGCCAGCAGTGCGGGCCCTACCTACGAGCAGTACGTC. V is TRBV28 and J is TRBJ2-7; tentative D call: TRBD2 (5 bases). Between the trimmed V and J ends, which lost 5 bases and 2 bases, there was a span of 10 bases. CDR3 length: 13 amino acids. CDR1 and CDR2 (germline): MDHEN, SYDVKM.

The V call is TRBV24-1, the J call TRBJ2-3; 7 nucleotides line up with TRBD2. The CDR3 loop spans 16 amino acids. From germline, CDR1 is KGHDR and CDR2 SFDVKD. The V and J ends lost 2 bases and 5 bases, in that order; junction bases with no gene match: 9. CDR3 sequence (DNA): TGTGCCACCAGTGATTGGGGTGCGGGAGAGATAGATACGCAGTATTTT. Translation gives CATSDWGAGEIDTQYF.

The chain uses TRBV7-2 and TRBJ1-1, with TRBD1 as a possible D gene (5 bases). Germline V gene sequence: CDR1 SGHTA, CDR2 FQGNSA. V shed 5 bases and J shed 3 bases, with 10 bases lying between them. The CDR3 covers 13 residues. The chain's CDR3 is CASSAGPYTEAFF. The CDR3 coding sequence is TGTGCCAGCAGCGCGGGACCCTACACTGAAGCTTTCTTT.

J is TRBJ2-7 and V is TRBV5-4, with 9 bases lining up with TRBD1. Germline-derived CDR1 and CDR2 are SGHNT and YYREEE (reference sequence). The V gene end was trimmed by 0 bases and the J gene end by 2 bases; junction bases not matched to a gene: 3. The CDR3 length is 15 residues. CDR3 bases: TGTGCCAGCAGCTTGGGGGGACAGGGAGCCTACGAGCAGTACTTC. Protein product: CASSLGGQGAYEQYF.

The rearrangement uses TRBV5-5 and TRBJ1-5; D remains ambiguous. CDR3 length equals 17 residues. Germline V gene data show CDR1 as SGHKS and CDR2 as YYEKEE (reference sequence). Trimming removed 4 bases at V and 10 bases at J, with 27 bases between. The DNA of the CDR3 is TGTGCCAGCAGCCTTAATCCTGGCGGGAGAGAATCACGCCCCCAGCATTTT. This gives the protein CASSLNPGGRESRPQHF. The variable domain in full, completed from reference TRBV5-5 and TRBJ1-5, reads DAGVTQSPTHLIKTRGQQVTLRCSPISGHKSVSWYQQVLGQGPQFIFQYYEKEERGRGNFPDRFSARQFPNYSSELNVNALLLGDSALYLCASSLNPGGRESRPQHFGDGTRLSIL.

CDR3 protein: CASSQVRGGQVTDTQYF. The DNA for the CDR3 is TGTGCCAGCAGCCAAGTGAGAGGCGGACAGGTTACAGATACGCAGTATTTT. The gene calls are TRBV4-2 and TRBJ2-3; 7 bases line up with TRBD1. This CDR3 comprises 17 residues. CDR1 is LGHNA and CDR2 is YNFKEQ in the germline V gene. J gave up 3 bases and V 1 base, and 10 bases lay outside the gene matches.

The chain has TRBV4-3 and TRBJ1-1; D gene uncertain. The CDR3 contains 14 residues. Germline lookup yields CDR1 LGHNA and CDR2 YSLEER. The ends were cut back, 0 bases at V and 2 bases at J, with 7 bases in the middle. The CDR3 DNA sequence: TGCGCCAGCAGCCAAGAACGGGGTAACACTGAAGCTTTCTTT. Protein: CASSQERGNTEAFF.

The rearrangement links TRBV28 to TRBJ1-4; D is ambiguous. The CDR3 totals 15 residues. Germline V CDR1 and CDR2: MDHEN, SYDVKM. V lost 1 base and J lost 15, with 21 bases in between. The CDR3 region has the DNA TGTGCCAGCAGTTTATCTCGCAGGCCCGTAGTTGGGTTGTTTTTT. As protein: CASSLSRRPVVGLFF.

The chain is built from TRBV19 and TRBJ2-1; TRBD2 matches at 10 bases. This CDR3 has 20 amino acids. The V gene end was trimmed by 3 bases and the J gene end by 3 bases; junction bases not matched to a gene: 17. CDR1 and CDR2 from the germline V gene are LNHDA and SQIVND (reference sequence). DNA for the CDR3: TGTGCCAGTAGTATGTTTACCCCGATAGGGGCTAGCGGGAGCTACAATGAGCAGTTCTTC. Residues: CASSMFTPIGASGSYNEQFF.

The chain combines TRBV9 with TRBJ2-2; perhaps TRBD2 as D (7 bases). V lost 0 bases to trimming and J lost 4 bases, with 13 bases between them. CDR1 is SGDLS and CDR2 is YYNGEE in the germline V gene. CDR3 size: 16 residues. The CDR3 spells CASSVGGGGGTGELFF. DNA for the CDR3: TGTGCCAGCAGCGTAGGTGGGGGAGGGGGCACCGGGGAGCTGTTTTTT.

The CDR3 is CASSLVRRAGEGTGELFF. The CDR3, as DNA: TGTGCCAGCAGCTTAGTAAGGAGAGCGGGAGAAGGAACCGGGGAGCTGTTTTTT. The rearrangement uses TRBV7-6 and TRBJ2-2; 8 nucleotides match TRBD2. CDR3 length: 18 residues. V trimming: 1 base; J trimming: 5 bases; junction bases outside the gene matches: 12. The germline V gene encodes CDR1 SGHVS and CDR2 FNYEAQ.

This rearrangement joins TRBV13 to TRBJ2-3; 7 positions match TRBD1. This CDR3 spans 14 amino acids. Germline trimming cut 3 bases from V and 6 bases from J; bases unmatched to any gene: 6. Germline lookup yields CDR1 PRHDT and CDR2 FYEKMQ (reference sequence). CDR3 sequence: CASSLYRGADTQYF. In nucleotides, the CDR3 is TGTGCCAGCAGCTTGTACAGGGGTGCCGATACGCAGTATTTT.

The chain is built from TRBV4-1 and TRBJ2-1; D remains unclear. Germline loops: CDR1 MGHRA, CDR2 YSYEKL. V was pared by 0 bases and J by 4 bases, with 13 bases between. The CDR3 length is 16 residues. Here the CDR3 DNA reads TGCGCCAGCAGCCAAGATCTAAGAACTACTTACAATGAGCAGTTCTTC. Translated, it gives CASSQDLRTTYNEQFF.

Regarding this clone: This sample includes further DNA sequences coding for the same CDR3. The rearrangement links TRBV19 to TRBJ1-2; 10 bases line up with TRBD1. CDR3 length: 14 residues. In germline, CDR1 is LNHDA, CDR2 SQIVND (reference sequence). V gave up 5 bases and J gave up 2 bases; unmatched junction bases: 2. CDR3 bases: TGTGCCAGTAGTCGACAGGGGGCCAACTATGGCTACACCTTC. Translation: CASSRQGANYGYTF.

The chain couples TRBV30 to TRBJ2-5; a possible D gene is TRBD1 (5 bases). This CDR3 is built from 14 residues. Germline lookup yields CDR1 GTSNPN and CDR2 SVGIG (reference sequence). V lost 2 bases, J lost 2 bases, and 12 bases lay in between. CDR3 nucleotide sequence: TGTGCCTGGAGTCCAGGGTATGGGCAAGAGACCCAGTACTTC. Translation: CAWSPGYGQETQYF.

This clone was counted once. The chain recombines TRBV5-5 with TRBJ1-6, with TRBD1 identical over 8 bases. This CDR3 has 14 residues. The V segment lost 4 bases and the J segment 6 bases; nucleotides outside the gene matches: 3. The germline gives CDR1 SGHKS, CDR2 YYEKEE (reference sequence). The CDR3: CASSRGQGNSPLHF. In DNA, the CDR3 is TGTGCCAGCAGCCGAGGACAGGGTAATTCACCCCTCCACTTT. Together with reference TRBV5-5 and TRBJ1-6, the CDR3 gives the full variable domain: DAGVTQSPTHLIKTRGQQVTLRCSPISGHKSVSWYQQVLGQGPQFIFQYYEKEERGRGNFPDRFSARQFPNYSSELNVNALLLGDSALYLCASSRGQGNSPLHFGNGTRLTVT.

The chain employs TRBV4-1 and TRBJ1-5; tentative D call: TRBD1 (6 bases). The CDR3 totals 17 residues. Looked up from germline, CDR1 is MGHRA and CDR2 is YSYEKL. V shed 6 bases and J shed 5 bases, with 23 bases lying between them. The CDR3 region has the DNA TGCGCCAGCAGGGAACAGGGAGGGCAGGCTATTGATCAGCCCCAGCATTTT. It codes for CASREQGGQAIDQPQHF.